The 28 T cell receptor beta chains below come from one sample, sequenced in a study of OX40 agonist ivuxolimab in advanced cancers. The method was immunoSEQ multiplex PCR; TCRdb's version includes in-frame clones alone and lacks a portion of them. The table records tens of thousands of clones, around 77% of them present only once. This sample comprised CD4+ or CD8+ T cells sorted from blood, obtained in a trial of the OX40 agonist ivuxolimab. These TCRs come from an adult with an advanced solid tumor such as melanoma, head and neck, liver or kidney cancer.

This clone is medium-sized within its sample. The V gene is TRBV4-2, the J gene TRBJ2-1, with D possibly matching TRBD1 (5 bases). The ends were cut back, 0 bases at V and 4 bases at J, with 13 bases in the middle. The length of the CDR3 is 16 residues. In germline, CDR1 is LGHNA, CDR2 YNFKEQ. The CDR3: CASSQDSGPGYNEQFF. CDR3 coding DNA: TGTGCCAGCAGCCAAGATTCAGGGCCCGGATACAATGAGCAGTTCTTC.

This clone was detected once. This chain uses TRBV7-2 with TRBJ2-7; 12 nucleotides match TRBD2. Germline loops: CDR1 SGHTA, CDR2 FQGNSA. J lost 4 bases, V lost 5 bases, and 6 bases had no gene match. CDR3 length: 15 residues. CDR3: CASSRASGGAYEQYF. The CDR3 region has the DNA TGTGCCAGCAGCCGAGCTAGCGGGGGGGCTTACGAGCAGTACTTC.

The chain carries TRBV27 and TRBJ1-4; D is undetermined. Trimming cost V 3 bases and J 9 bases, with 17 bases left between them. In germline, CDR1 is MNHEY, CDR2 SMNVEV (reference sequence). This CDR3 is built from 15 residues. CDR3 loop: CASSLDGFSPKKLFF. CDR3 DNA: TGTGCCAGCAGTTTGGACGGCTTCTCTCCGAAAAAACTGTTTTTT.

J is TRBJ1-2 and V is TRBV5-6, with D tentatively TRBD1 (5 bases). This CDR3 comprises 13 residues. V shed 4 bases and J shed 3 bases, with 10 bases lying between them. Germline assignment: CDR1 SGHDT and CDR2 YYEEEE. The CDR3: CASSLGTYYGYTF. For the CDR3, the DNA is TGTGCCAGCAGCCTAGGGACCTACTATGGCTACACCTTC.

The J gene is TRBJ2-1, the V gene TRBV21-1; TRBD1 is the table's D call and was not checked against the DNA. TRBV21-1 is annotated as a pseudogene. The CDR3 runs 18 residues. The CDR3 nucleotides are TGTGCCAGCAGCAAAGCCGGGACAGGGGGCCGAATGTACAATGAGCAGTTCTTC. Amino acid sequence: CASSKAGTGGRMYNEQFF.

This clone was recorded a few times. The chain employs TRBV5-1 and TRBJ1-1; D is perhaps TRBD1 (5 bases). Trimming removed 4 bases at V and 0 bases at J, with 13 bases between. CDR3 size: 15 residues. The germline V gene encodes CDR1 SGHRS and CDR2 YFSETQ. CDR3 region: CASSNFDSLNTEAFF. As DNA, the CDR3 is TGCGCCAGCAGCAATTTCGACAGTTTGAACACTGAAGCTTTCTTT.

The J gene is TRBJ1-1, the V gene TRBV7-6; D is perhaps TRBD1 (6 bases). V was pared by 5 bases and J by 3 bases, with 16 bases between. The CDR3 is 15 amino acids. CDR1 is SGHVS and CDR2 is FNYEAQ in the germline V gene. The CDR3 sequence: CASSPPGQGYTEAFF. As DNA, the CDR3 is TGTGCCAGCAGCCCCCCAGGTCAGGGGTACACTGAAGCTTTCTTT.

The chain combines TRBV4-1 with TRBJ1-1; D is ambiguous. Between the trimmed V and J ends, which lost 1 base and 0 bases, there was a span of 6 bases. This CDR3 comprises 14 residues. The germline CDR1 and CDR2 sequences are MGHRA and YSYEKL. CDR3 in amino acids: CASSQGGVNTEAFF. CDR3 DNA sequence: TGCGCCAGCAGCCAAGGGGGAGTGAACACTGAAGCTTTCTTT.

The chain employs TRBV23-1 and TRBJ1-1; D gene unclear. Being an ORF, TRBV23-1 has a function that is uncertain. V lost 3 bases and J 0 bases, leaving 11 bases between the germline ends. This CDR3 has 15 residues. The CDR3 protein is CASSHPGPLNTEAFF. The CDR3, as DNA: TGCGCCAGCAGTCACCCAGGTCCGTTGAACACTGAAGCTTTCTTT.

This sequence joins TRBV28 and TRBJ2-7; tentative D call: TRBD1 (5 bases). V dropped 3 bases and J dropped 2 bases, with 8 bases sitting between them. The CDR3 loop spans 13 amino acids. Germline V lookup: CDR1 MDHEN, CDR2 SYDVKM. The CDR3 loop reads CASSLGLTYEQYF. Written as DNA, the CDR3 is TGTGCCAGCAGTTTGGGGCTTACCTACGAGCAGTACTTC.

The V call is TRBV4-1, the J call TRBJ2-7; D is undetermined. The CDR3 length is 13 residues. Germline lookup yields CDR1 MGHRA and CDR2 YSYEKL. Between the trimmed V and J ends, which lost 1 base and 5 bases, there was a span of 9 bases. CDR3 sequence: CASSQGVGDEQYF. The CDR3 DNA follows: TGCGCCAGCAGCCAAGGGGTAGGAGACGAGCAGTACTTC.

The V call is TRBV6-5, the J call TRBJ1-1, with 9 nucleotides matching TRBD1. CDR3 length equals 15 residues. The germline V gene encodes CDR1 MNHEY and CDR2 SVGAGI. The V gene end was trimmed by 6 bases and the J gene end by 2 bases; junction bases not matched to a gene: 7. CDR3 region: CASSPTTGGNTEAFF. DNA of the CDR3: TGTGCCAGCAGCCCAACGACAGGGGGAAACACTGAAGCTTTCTTT.

This clone was seen only once. The genes are TRBV29-1 and TRBJ2-1; TRBD1 aligns across 8 bases. The CDR3 runs 16 residues. Per the germline V gene, CDR1 is SQVTM and CDR2 is ANQGSEA. Trimming took 1 base from V and 4 from J; bases not matched to a gene: 9. The CDR3 spells CSVEGADRARYNEQFF. The CDR3 DNA reads TGCAGCGTTGAAGGAGCGGACAGGGCAAGGTACAATGAGCAGTTCTTC.

This chain joins TRBV4-1 and TRBJ2-2; 10 bases agree with TRBD2. V lost 4 bases and J lost 6; bases outside the gene matches: 2. The CDR3 spans 14 residues. Germline CDR1 MGHRA, CDR2 YSYEKL. The CDR3: CASSPSGSAGELFF. The CDR3, as DNA: TGCGCCAGCAGCCCTAGCGGGAGTGCCGGGGAGCTGTTTTTT.

This clone has just one count. The chain uses TRBV19 and TRBJ2-1; D gene unclear. The germline CDR1 and CDR2 sequences are LNHDA and SQIVND (reference sequence). V was cut by 1 base and J by 0 bases, with 10 bases left in between. The CDR3 sequence is 16 residues long. The CDR3 coding sequence is TGTGCCAGTAGTATAGTAGCAACGAGCTCCTACAATGAGCAGTTCTTC. Amino acids: CASSIVATSSYNEQFF.

This rearrangement joins TRBV4-2 to TRBJ2-1, with unresolved D. Looked up from germline, CDR1 is LGHNA and CDR2 is YNFKEQ. This CDR3 is 14 amino acids long. With 5 bases removed from V and 0 bases from J, the gap between germline ends came to 8 bases. The CDR3: CASSGLSSYNEQFF. In DNA, the CDR3 is TGTGCCAGCAGCGGCCTCAGCTCCTACAATGAGCAGTTCTTC.

V is TRBV10-3 and J is TRBJ2-2; D is unclear. CDR1 ENHRY and CDR2 SYGVKD come from the germline V gene. The CDR3 has 16 residues. V was shortened by 0 bases and J by 5 bases, with 13 bases between the two germline ends. CDR3 residues: CAISESIYSRTGELFF. The CDR3 DNA reads as TGTGCCATCAGTGAGTCCATTTACTCTAGAACCGGGGAGCTGTTTTTT.

V gene TRBV4-1 combines with J gene TRBJ2-7; D might be TRBD1 (5 bases). Trimming removed 5 bases at V and 2 bases at J, with 13 bases between. This CDR3 has 14 amino acids. Per germline, CDR1 MGHRA and CDR2 YSYEKL. CDR3 sequence: CASSSPRGTYEQYF. Here the CDR3 DNA reads TGCGCCAGCAGCTCCCCTAGGGGCACCTACGAGCAGTACTTC.

This sequence joins TRBV4-1 and TRBJ2-7, with TRBD1 matching 10 bases. The CDR3 is 15 residues long. V dropped 2 bases and J dropped 4; count of bases not matched to a gene: 5. The germline CDR1 and CDR2 sequences are MGHRA and YSYEKL. The CDR3 nucleotides read TGCGCCAGCAGCCAATCTGACAGGGGGCAGTACGAGCAGTACTTC. This encodes CASSQSDRGQYEQYF.

The V call is TRBV5-5, the J call TRBJ1-5; no definite D call. The V gene's germline CDR1 is SGHKS and CDR2 YYEKEE (reference sequence). The CDR3 has 15 amino acids. The V end was cut by 0 bases, the J end by 6 bases, with 13 bases between. This chain's CDR3 is CASSLVDPMSQPQHF. As DNA, the CDR3 is TGTGCCAGCAGCTTGGTGGATCCTATGAGTCAGCCCCAGCATTTT. Supplemented by reference TRBV5-5 and TRBJ1-5, the full variable domain reads DAGVTQSPTHLIKTRGQQVTLRCSPISGHKSVSWYQQVLGQGPQFIFQYYEKEERGRGNFPDRFSARQFPNYSSELNVNALLLGDSALYLCASSLVDPMSQPQHFGDGTRLSIL.

The chain uses TRBV10-2 and TRBJ2-1; TRBD2 matches 11 bases. The trim removed 6 bases at V and 2 bases at J, leaving 0 bases unmatched. Germline CDR1 reads WSHSY; CDR2 reads SAAADI. CDR3 length: 14 residues. CDR3 region: CASRTSGAYNEQFF. Written as DNA, the CDR3 is TGCGCCAGCAGGACTAGCGGGGCCTACAATGAGCAGTTCTTC.

V gene TRBV7-2 combines with J gene TRBJ2-3; 7 positions agree with TRBD1. V shed 4 bases and J 0 bases; nucleotides not matched to a gene: 13. The CDR3 runs to 18 residues. CDR1 is SGHTA and CDR2 is FQGNSA in the germline V gene. The CDR3 loop is CASSSEYYDRESTDTQYF. CDR3 DNA: TGTGCCAGCAGCTCGGAATACTATGACAGGGAGAGCACAGATACGCAGTATTTT.

The J gene is TRBJ2-7, the V gene TRBV4-1, with D perhaps matching TRBD2 (6 bases). The CDR3 is 15 residues long. Trimming stripped 4 bases from V and 7 bases from J, with 20 bases between. Germline-derived CDR1 and CDR2 are MGHRA and YSYEKL. CDR3 coding DNA: TGCGCCAGCAGCCCGATTGGGGGGATGGGTGAGGAGCAGTACTTC. It codes for CASSPIGGMGEEQYF.

The V and J genes are TRBV7-2 and TRBJ1-2; a weak D match, TRBD1 (5 bases). The germline V and J ends were trimmed by 5 bases and 1 base, with 20 bases remaining between them. The CDR3 sequence is 17 residues long. In germline, CDR1 is SGHTA, CDR2 FQGNSA. The CDR3 DNA is TGTGCCAGCAGCCCCATTATGGGGGGGTACAGTAACTATGGCTACACCTTC. Amino acids: CASSPIMGGYSNYGYTF.

The chain uses TRBV4-3 and TRBJ2-2; perhaps TRBD2 as D (5 bases). The V and J ends lost 0 bases and 0 bases respectively, with 17 bases between them. The CDR3 consists of 19 residues. Germline loops: CDR1 LGHNA, CDR2 YSLEER. The CDR3 region is CASSQDHWMDGANTGELFF. CDR3 bases: TGCGCCAGCAGCCAAGACCACTGGATGGACGGGGCGAACACCGGGGAGCTGTTTTTT.

The chain links TRBV9 to TRBJ1-3, with D uncertain. Germline lookup yields CDR1 SGDLS and CDR2 YYNGEE. This CDR3 has 12 residues. V lost 5 bases and J 8 bases, leaving 11 bases between the germline ends. The CDR3 loop reads CASRGSEDTIYF. As DNA, the CDR3 is TGTGCCAGCAGGGGATCAGAGGACACCATATATTTT.

The rearrangement uses TRBV9 and TRBJ2-1; D ambiguous. This CDR3 contains 14 residues. Trimming cost V 3 bases and J 4 bases, with 11 bases left between them. Germline lookup yields CDR1 SGDLS and CDR2 YYNGEE. CDR3 DNA sequence: TGTGCCAGCAGCGGGACGGAATTATACAATGAGCAGTTCTTC. Translating it yields CASSGTELYNEQFF.

V is TRBV29-1 and J is TRBJ2-7; 13 bases are a match to TRBD2. This CDR3 has 14 amino acids. V lost 6 bases, J lost 3 bases, and 5 bases stayed unmatched. Germline CDR1 reads SQVTM; CDR2 reads ANQGSEA. In DNA, the CDR3 is TGCAGCGTGACGGGACTAGCGGGATTCTACGAGCAGTACTTC. It specifies CSVTGLAGFYEQYF.